In its sample, the clone carrying this T cell receptor beta chain was seen many times. Its target is unknown. The record originates from a study of T-cell reconstitution after alpha-beta-depleted transplantation in children. Findings of the study overall: Alpha-beta T cells present about two months after transplant were reported to originate from several hundred expanded graft clones. The main origin of T-cell counts and diversity one year after transplant was newly produced T cells.

Germline V CDR1 and CDR2: DFQATT, SNEGSKA (reference sequence). Unmatched junction bases numbered 6, after V lost 5 bases and J lost 5 bases. The CDR3 runs 13 residues. For TCRbeta, the library was prepared with unique molecular identifiers. One entry per CDR3 protein, called by TCRdb with MiXCR from the PCR reads. The table shows about 870,000 distinct CDR3 sequences, with approximately 15% occurring only once. The receptor was isolated from a male patient younger than 18 who had a stem cell transplant for acute lymphoblastic leukemia, so the T cells may come from the graft donor. Source: PBMCs, mostly from graft donor cells, taken 360 days after TCRalphabeta/CD19-depleted stem cell transplant. The chain uses TRBV20-1 and TRBJ2-3; 8 bases line up with TRBD2. The DNA for the CDR3 is TGCAGTGCTCCAGCGGGAGAGGGAGATACGCAGTATTTT. It is translated as CSAPAGEGDTQYF.